The rows below give T cell receptor beta chains drawn from one sample of a study of blood T cells in healthy people across ages. TCRdb passed the 5' RACE reads through MiXCR, listing each CDR3 protein once. Here the sample spans about 1.4 million distinct CDR3 sequences, roughly 59% being singletons. The sequenced material came from blood. Receptors originate from a man aged 18 to 29 in good health. The CDR3 runs from the conserved cysteine through the conserved F or W. A D gene is named only where the DNA matches it firmly. Expanded clones are given a class, and other clones once, few, many or no size at all.

V	J	D	size	CDR3	DNA
TRBV10-3	TRBJ2-7	TRBD1	few	CAIVGQGASEQYF	TGTGCCATCGTTGGACAGGGTGCGTCCGAGCAGTACTTC
TRBV7-9	TRBJ1-6	TRBD1	few	CASSSQDRGRAGNSPLHF	TGTGCCAGCAGCTCGCAGGACAGGGGGCGCGCTGGTAATTCACCCCTCCACTTT
TRBV14	TRBJ2-7	-	-	CASSQEEGSYSYEQYF	TGTGCCAGCAGCCAAGAAGAGGGCTCCTACTCCTACGAGCAGTACTTC
TRBV4-1	TRBJ2-7	-	-	CASSQDKVGSATYEQYF	TGCGCCAGCAGCCAAGATAAGGTCGGGAGCGCGACCTACGAGCAGTACTTC
TRBV7-4	TRBJ2-5	TRBD2	-	CASSCPGTSYKQETQYF	TGTGCCAGCAGCTGCCCAGGGACTAGCTATAAACAAGAGACCCAGTACTTC
TRBV6-5	TRBJ1-1	TRBD1	-	CASSYDIGGSHTEAFF	TGTGCCAGCAGTTACGATATAGGGGGCTCGCACACTGAAGCTTTCTTT
TRBV12-3/TRBV12-4	TRBJ1-1	-	few	CASSFVNTEAFF	TGTGCCAGCAGTTTCGTGAACACTGAAGCTTTCTTT
TRBV5-6	TRBJ2-1	-	-	CASSLSYERQFF	TGTGCCAGCAGCTTGTCTTATGAGCGGCAGTTCTTC
TRBV20-1	TRBJ2-7	TRBD2	-	CSASMTSGATYEQYF	TGCAGTGCTTCCATGACTAGCGGGGCAACCTACGAGCAGTACTTC
TRBV12-3/TRBV12-4	TRBJ2-5	-	few	CASSLRGSYQETQYF	TGTGCCAGCAGTTTAAGGGGTTCGTACCAAGAGACCCAGTACTTC
TRBV20-1	TRBJ1-2	-	-	CSARAGEPYGYTF	TGCAGTGCTAGAGCAGGGGAACCTTATGGCTACACCTTC
TRBV10-3	TRBJ2-1	TRBD2	-	CAISASGLAGKSSYNEQFF	TGTGCCATCAGTGCCTCGGGACTAGCGGGAAAAAGCTCCTACAATGAGCAGTTCTTC
TRBV10-3	TRBJ2-7	TRBD1	-	CAIKRDRASYNEQYF	TGTGCCATCAAGAGGGACAGGGCCTCCTACAATGAGCAGTACTTC
TRBV7-2	TRBJ1-2	-	-	CASSLIRVGAGTMEGYTF	TGTGCCAGCAGCTTAATTAGAGTTGGGGCAGGGACTATGGAGGGCTACACCTTC
TRBV4-1	TRBJ2-1	TRBD2	-	CASSNPTSGSYNEQFF	TGCGCCAGCAGCAACCCAACTAGCGGCTCCTACAATGAGCAGTTCTTC
TRBV4-1	TRBJ1-5	-	-	CASSHYREIDQPQHF	TGCGCCAGCAGCCATTATAGGGAGATAGATCAGCCCCAGCATTTT
TRBV25-1	TRBJ2-1	-	few	CASSDPAASVINEQFF	TGTGCCAGCAGTGATCCTGCGGCTAGCGTGATCAATGAGCAGTTCTTC
TRBV29-1	TRBJ2-5	-	-	CSVEQGLETQYF	TGCAGCGTTGAACAGGGCTTAGAGACCCAGTACTTC
TRBV18	TRBJ2-3	-	-	CASSPIEDTQYF	TGTGCCAGCTCACCAATAGAAGATACGCAGTATTTT
TRBV12-3/TRBV12-4	TRBJ2-3	TRBD2	few	CASRDGLAGVTDTQYF	TGTGCCAGCAGGGACGGACTAGCGGGAGTTACAGATACGCAGTATTTT
TRBV9	TRBJ2-7	-	-	CAGSVGQGNYEQYF	TGTGCCGGCAGCGTAGGGCAGGGGAACTACGAGCAGTACTTC
TRBV5-1	TRBJ1-3	-	-	CASSPTDSSGNTIYF	TGCGCCAGCAGCCCAACCGACAGCTCTGGAAACACCATATATTTT
TRBV20-1	TRBJ2-3	TRBD2	-	CSAPGGATDTQYF	TGCAGTGCCCCCGGGGGGGCCACAGATACGCAGTATTTT
TRBV14	TRBJ2-5	TRBD2	-	CASSKRFTSGRQETQYF	TGTGCCAGCAGCAAAAGGTTCACTAGCGGAAGACAAGAGACCCAGTACTTC
TRBV5-1	TRBJ2-7	TRBD1	-	CASSPGDRSYEQYF	TGCGCCAGCAGCCCCGGGGACAGGTCCTACGAGCAGTACTTC
TRBV29-1	TRBJ2-4	-	few	CSVVLTESAVQYF	TGCAGCGTTGTCCTGACAGAATCGGCGGTTCAGTACTTC
TRBV6-5	TRBJ2-3	TRBD1	-	CASSYSPRGQADTQYF	TGTGCCAGCAGTTACTCGCCCAGGGGGCAGGCGGATACGCAGTATTTT
TRBV29-1	TRBJ2-2	-	-	CSVDIPFSGELFF	TGCAGCGTGGACATACCATTTTCCGGGGAGCTGTTTTTT
TRBV20-1	TRBJ2-3	TRBD1	few	CSARTGPYSTDTQYF	TGCAGTGCGAGGACAGGGCCCTATAGCACAGATACGCAGTATTTT
TRBV7-2	TRBJ1-4	-	few	CASSLLPGELNEKLFF	TGTGCCAGCAGCTTATTGCCCGGGGAACTCAATGAAAAACTGTTTTTT
TRBV7-2	TRBJ2-4	TRBD1	few	CASSLVGGTGAPENIQYF	TGTGCCAGCAGCTTAGTTGGTGGGACAGGAGCCCCCGAAAACATTCAGTACTTC
TRBV4-3	TRBJ2-7	-	few	CASSPQGHAYEQYF	TGCGCCAGCAGCCCCCAGGGACATGCCTACGAGCAGTACTTC
TRBV7-2	TRBJ2-5	-	few	CASSLDPGRETQYF	TGTGCCAGCAGTTTAGATCCGGGGAGGGAGACCCAGTACTTC
TRBV27	TRBJ2-5	-	-	CASSPLRWERNQETQYF	TGTGCCAGCTCCCCCCTAAGGTGGGAGCGAAACCAAGAGACCCAGTACTTC
TRBV30	TRBJ1-4	TRBD1	-	CAWSPGTGARNEKLFF	TGTGCCTGGAGTCCCGGGACAGGGGCCCGGAATGAAAAACTGTTTTTT
TRBV3-1	TRBJ2-2	-	-	CASSQVGGPNTGELFF	TGTGCCAGCAGCCAAGTGGGAGGACCGAACACCGGGGAGCTGTTTTTT
TRBV29-1	TRBJ1-3	-	-	CSVVPGAGNTIYF	TGCAGCGTTGTGCCAGGGGCTGGAAACACCATATATTTT
TRBV27	TRBJ1-1	-	-	CASSLSTGNTEAFF	TGTGCCAGCAGTTTATCGACAGGGAACACTGAAGCTTTCTTT
TRBV11-2	TRBJ2-6	-	-	CASSSRPTSSGANVLTF	TGTGCCAGCAGCTCGCGCCCGACTTCCTCTGGGGCCAACGTCCTGACTTTC
TRBV2	TRBJ2-1	-	-	CASSRSGHEQFF	TGTGCCAGCAGTCGGTCAGGTCACGAGCAGTTCTTC
TRBV20-1	TRBJ2-2	-	-	CSARGRSDTGELFF	TGCAGTGCTAGGGGAAGGTCGGACACCGGGGAGCTGTTTTTT
TRBV20-1	TRBJ2-7	TRBD2	-	CSQSGGHSYEQYF	TGCAGTCAATCGGGGGGGCACTCCTACGAGCAGTACTTC
TRBV12-3/TRBV12-4	TRBJ2-1	-	-	CASRGTSGVYNEQFF	TGTGCCAGCAGGGGGACTTCAGGGGTGTACAATGAGCAGTTCTTC
TRBV12-3/TRBV12-4	TRBJ2-2	TRBD1	-	CASTPDRGRSGELFF	TGTGCCAGCACCCCTGACAGGGGTCGGTCCGGGGAGCTGTTTTTT
TRBV14	TRBJ1-1	-	few	CASSHPPSGVITEAFF	TGTGCCAGCAGCCACCCCCCGTCGGGAGTTATCACTGAAGCTTTCTTT
TRBV5-6	TRBJ2-5	-	-	CASSLQALGETQYF	TGTGCCAGCAGCTTGCAGGCGTTGGGGGAGACCCAGTACTTC
TRBV5-1	TRBJ2-3	-	few	CASTYLERNTDTQYF	TGCGCCAGCACCTACTTGGAACGGAATACAGATACGCAGTATTTT
TRBV29-1	TRBJ2-4	TRBD1	-	CSVTTGLNTQYF	TGCAGCGTTACGACAGGGCTCAACACTCAGTACTTC
TRBV6-6	TRBJ2-7	-	-	CASSPVSVHTNEQYF	TGTGCCAGCAGTCCGGTGTCTGTACATACGAACGAGCAGTACTTC
TRBV10-3	TRBJ2-7	TRBD2	once	CAIGPGLADYNEQYF	TGTGCCATCGGCCCGGGACTAGCGGACTACAATGAGCAGTACTTC
TRBV15	TRBJ2-5	-	-	CATSRRTQGQETQYF	TGTGCCACCAGCAGACGGACACAGGGACAAGAGACCCAGTACTTC
TRBV7-2	TRBJ2-7	-	-	CASSPTRQLTYEQYF	TGTGCCAGCAGCCCGACGAGGCAGCTGACCTACGAGCAGTACTTC
TRBV7-9	TRBJ2-1	-	-	CASSFPRGHNEQFF	TGTGCCAGCAGCTTCCCCCGAGGGCACAATGAGCAGTTCTTC